This T cell receptor (beta chain) was observed in a study of CD8+CD57+ T cells in acquired aplastic anemia. Patients selected for sequencing had displayed CD8+CD57+ cell expansion by flow cytometry. The CDR3 is made up of 16 amino acids. The germline gives CDR1 KGHDR, CDR2 SFDVKD. The germline V and J ends were trimmed by 1 base and 0 bases, with 11 bases remaining between them. The TCR beta profiling, which covered VDJ combination and CDR3 sequence, was carried out using genomic DNA as the template. TCRdb processed the reads anew with MiXCR; each CDR3 protein has one entry. Found here are about 160,000 distinct CDR3 sequences, around 52% of them singletons; the top ten hold 25% to 40%.

This chain uses TRBV24-1 with TRBJ2-5; no clear D. Source material: sorted CD4+, CD8+, or CD8+CD57+ T cells (not recorded which) from PBMCs. The TCR sequence derives from a human donor with aplastic anemia. Here the CDR3 DNA reads TGTGCCACCAGTGATTTAGCTGGTCCGTACCAAGAGACCCAGTACTTC. Amino acid sequence: CATSDLAGPYQETQYF.